Below, one T cell receptor (beta chain) is given with its context. Its antigen is unknown. The sample is drawn from a study of T cell responses to AZD1222 COVID-19 vaccine. Libraries were prepared by immunoSEQ multiplex PCR; TCRdb keeps only in-frame clonotypes and omits some of them. The sample has about 110,000 clones, roughly 93% seen once. General study results and limits: Only six AZD1222 recipients tested seropositive at baseline. Spike-specific TCR breadth and depth both grew after two AZD1222 doses. Donors were chiefly white British, with a greater number of females, and clonal diversity was perhaps underestimated. Repertoires were sampled only after the peak T cell response.

The material sequenced was peripheral blood, taken 28 days after the second AZD1222 dose. The receptor was isolated from an adult who received the AZD1222 COVID-19 vaccine.

The CDR3 protein is CASKVGTGYQPQHF. The DNA of the CDR3 is TGTGCCAGTAAGGTTGGGACAGGGTATCAGCCCCAGCATTTT. The rearrangement joins TRBV19 to TRBJ1-5; 9 nucleotides align to TRBD1. The germline gives CDR1 LNHDA, CDR2 SQIVND (reference sequence). The CDR3 contains 14 residues. The ends lost 7 bases at V and 5 bases at J; junction bases unmatched: 6. Looking up the rest from reference TRBV19 and TRBJ1-5 gives the full variable domain: DGGITQSPKYLFRKEGQNVTLSCEQNLNHDAMYWYRQDPGQGLRLIYYSQIVNDFQKGDIAEGYSVSREKKESFPLTVTSAQKNPTAFYLCASKVGTGYQPQHFGDGTRLSIL.